The 18 T cell receptor beta chains listed next were all sequenced from one sample in a study of T cells after yellow fever vaccination. TCRdb independently ran MiXCR on the 5' RACE reads; one entry per CDR3 protein. The table has 300,000 to 450,000 distinct CDR3 sequences, 6% to 8% seen once. This specimen consisted of PBMCs, obtained 5 days after the yellow fever booster vaccination. The receptor source for this set is a man aged 25-45 years who received the YFV17D yellow fever vaccine.

This clonotype was recorded a few times. This chain links TRBV12-3 or TRBV12-4 with TRBJ2-1; TRBD2 might be the D (5 bases). The CDR3 is 14 residues long. V lost 7 bases to trimming and J lost 4 bases, with 14 bases between them. The CDR3 nucleotides read TGTGCCAGCACCTTGTCCGACTATTACAATGAGCAGTTCTTC. Protein product: CASTLSDYYNEQFF.

Only a few counts were recorded for this clonotype. This rearrangement joins TRBV5-1 to TRBJ2-2; a weak D match, TRBD2 (5 bases). Germline-derived CDR1 and CDR2 are SGHRS and YFSETQ. Deletions cut 5 bases from V and 6 bases from J, with 11 bases between. The CDR3 loop spans 13 amino acids. The chain's CDR3 is CASRGDGAGELFF. CDR3 nucleotide sequence: TGCGCCAGCAGAGGCGACGGGGCCGGGGAGCTGTTTTTT.

This clonotype has a handful of counts. The chain combines TRBV15 with TRBJ2-4; the D call may be TRBD1 or TRBD2 (5 bases each). The V gene lost 3 bases and the J gene lost 8 bases, with 14 bases spanning the gap. The V gene's germline CDR1 is LNHNV and CDR2 YYDKDF (reference sequence). This CDR3 comprises 14 residues. The CDR3 region has the DNA TGTGCCACCAGCAGCTCGGGACCAGCAGACATTCAGTACTTC. Protein sequence: CATSSSGPADIQYF.

This clonotype was counted between two and nine times. This sequence joins TRBV5-5 and TRBJ2-4, with D perhaps given as TRBD1 or TRBD2 (5 bases each). The CDR3 is 14 residues long. The germline CDR1 and CDR2 sequences are SGHKS and YYEKEE (reference sequence). V dropped 5 bases and J dropped 7 bases, with 16 bases sitting between them. The CDR3 loop is CASRIGTVGNIQYF. CDR3 DNA: TGTGCCAGCAGGATCGGGACCGTTGGGAACATTCAGTACTTC.

This clonotype was seen only a few times. The chain links TRBV6-2 or TRBV6-3 to TRBJ2-7; TRBD1 agrees at 7 bases. J was trimmed by 1 base and V by 6 bases; bases with no gene match: 6. This CDR3 has 14 residues. In germline, CDR1 is MNHEY, CDR2 SVGEGT. Here the CDR3 reads CASSQRQGSYEQYF. The CDR3 DNA reads TGTGCCAGCAGCCAGCGACAGGGATCCTACGAGCAGTACTTC.

This sequence joins TRBV7-2 and TRBJ2-1, with TRBD2 matching 9 bases. Germline V gives CDR1 SGHTA, CDR2 FQGNSA. Losses at the gene ends were 1 base for V and 8 bases for J; bases not matched to a gene: 6. The CDR3 loop spans 15 amino acids. In DNA, the CDR3 is TGTGCCAGCAGCTTAGGATATAGCGGGAGTCATGAGCAGTTCTTC. Its translation: CASSLGYSGSHEQFF.

This clonotype has just a few counts. The chain combines TRBV4-3 with TRBJ2-5; D possibly corresponds to TRBD1 (5 bases). There are 15 residues in the CDR3. Looked up from germline, CDR1 is LGHNA and CDR2 is YSLEER. With 0 bases removed from V and 2 bases from J, the gap between germline ends came to 10 bases. This CDR3 is CASSQDNRRQETQYF. CDR3 DNA sequence: TGCGCCAGCAGCCAAGATAACAGGCGACAAGAGACCCAGTACTTC.

This clonotype was found a few times. The chain recombines TRBV6-1 with TRBJ2-5; 7 positions match TRBD1. V lost 5 bases and J lost 8; bases outside the gene matches: 11. CDR1 MNHNS and CDR2 SASEGT come from the germline V gene. The CDR3 runs to 14 residues. The CDR3 DNA is TGTGCCAGCAGTACGACAGGGCCCCAAGGAACCCAGTACTTC. This gives the protein CASSTTGPQGTQYF.

In this sample, this clonotype turned up a few times. The V and J genes are TRBV15 and TRBJ2-2; D is possibly TRBD1 (6 bases). CDR1 and CDR2 (germline): LNHNV, YYDKDF (reference sequence). Between the trimmed V and J ends, which lost 5 bases and 1 base, there was a span of 8 bases. CDR3 size: 14 residues. Here the CDR3 reads CATSRDMNTGELFF. The CDR3 bases are TGTGCCACCAGCCGGGACATGAACACCGGGGAGCTGTTTTTT.

This clonotype was picked up many times. J is TRBJ2-2 and V is TRBV6-1; D unresolved. Trimming pared 11 bases from V and 5 bases from J, leaving 15 bases between. CDR3 length: 13 residues. CDR1 and CDR2 (germline): MNHNS, SASEGT. The CDR3 loop is CASLNRMTGELFF. The DNA for the CDR3 is TGTGCCTCATTAAACAGAATGACCGGGGAGCTGTTTTTT.

This clonotype was seen many times. CDR3 amino acids: CASSSDPSEPQHF. The CDR3 DNA follows: TGTGCCAGCAGCTCGGACCCTTCAGAGCCCCAGCATTTT. The chain carries TRBV7-8 and TRBJ1-5, with no clear D. Germline values: CDR1 SGHVS, CDR2 FQNEAQ. The V and J ends lost 4 bases and 8 bases respectively, with 12 bases between them. The length of the CDR3 is 13 residues.

This clonotype turned up a few times. The chain combines TRBV15 with TRBJ2-7, with unresolved D. Per germline, CDR1 LNHNV and CDR2 YYDKDF (reference sequence). The CDR3 loop spans 16 amino acids. V was cut by 0 bases and J by 2 bases, with 14 bases left in between. The CDR3 region is CATSRDHSDPPYEQYF. The CDR3 DNA is TGTGCCACCAGCAGAGATCACAGCGACCCTCCCTACGAGCAGTACTTC. Variable domain in full (rest from reference TRBV15 and TRBJ2-7): DAMVIQNPRYQVTQFGKPVTLSCSQTLNHNVMYWYQQKSSQAPKLLFHYYDKDFNNEADTPDNFQSRRPNTSFCFLDIRSPGLGDTAMYLCATSRDHSDPPYEQYFGPGTRLTVT.

The genes are TRBV20-1 and TRBJ2-1, with 9 bases fitting TRBD2. V shed 0 bases, J shed 8 bases, and the junction held 17 bases outside the gene matches. The CDR3 is 18 residues long. The V gene's germline CDR1 is DFQATT and CDR2 SNEGSKA (reference sequence). Here the CDR3 DNA reads TGCAGTGCTAGAGATCGATTCTCCGGTGGCGGGAGGGCCTATGAGCAGTTCTTC. Its protein product is CSARDRFSGGGRAYEQFF.

The chain has TRBV5-6 and TRBJ2-2, with D possibly matching TRBD2 (6 bases). The CDR3 extends over 18 amino acids. The V end lost 2 bases, the J end lost 0 bases, and 17 bases lay between the germline ends. Germline V lookup: CDR1 SGHDT, CDR2 YYEEEE. The CDR3 region has the DNA TGTGCCAGCAGCTTCGTGACTCGTAGCGGAGCGAACACCGGGGAGCTGTTTTTT. This sequence encodes CASSFVTRSGANTGELFF. Drawing the rest from reference TRBV5-6 and TRBJ2-2, the complete variable domain is DAGVTQSPTHLIKTRGQQVTLRCSPKSGHDTVSWYQQALGQGPQFIFQYYEEEERQRGNFPDRFSGHQFPNYSSELNVNALLLGDSALYLCASSFVTRSGANTGELFFGEGSRLTVL.

This CDR3 is CASSFNPGGRGNEQFF. The CDR3 DNA is TGTGCCAGCAGTTTCAACCCGGGAGGGCGGGGAAATGAGCAGTTCTTC. The genes are TRBV28 and TRBJ2-1, with TRBD2 matching over 8 bases. In germline, CDR1 is MDHEN, CDR2 SYDVKM. The CDR3 covers 16 residues. After removal of 3 bases from V and 7 bases from J, the junction contained 11 bases not matched to a gene.

Many counts were recorded for this clonotype. The V gene is TRBV7-9, the J gene TRBJ2-7; D not certain. The CDR3 consists of 12 residues. Looked up from germline, CDR1 is SEHNR and CDR2 is FQNEAQ (reference sequence). V dropped 4 bases and J dropped 6 bases, with 10 bases sitting between them. CDR3 sequence (DNA): TGTGCCAGCAGCTCGACTCCCCTCGAGCAGTACTTC. Its translation: CASSSTPLEQYF.

In its sample, this clonotype was seen a few times. The CDR3 is CASSLAEWDTQYF. CDR3 nucleotides: TGTGCCAGCAGCTTAGCGGAATGGGATACGCAGTATTTT. The chain recombines TRBV7-9 with TRBJ2-3; D is undetermined. Germline-derived CDR1 and CDR2 are SEHNR and FQNEAQ (reference sequence). V was cut by 0 bases and J by 6 bases, with 7 bases left in between. There are 13 residues in the CDR3.

This clonotype showed up many times. The chain joins TRBV10-2 to TRBJ2-3; D not resolved. CDR3 length equals 15 residues. V was cut by 2 bases and J by 9 bases, with 18 bases left in between. Germline values: CDR1 WSHSY, CDR2 SAAADI. The chain's CDR3 is CASSEDPGASETQYF. CDR3 sequence (DNA): TGCGCCAGCAGTGAGGATCCCGGCGCATCGGAAACGCAGTATTTT.